This paragraph reports one T cell receptor (beta chain). The target of this receptor is not known. Base qualities are not provided; no much larger clone lies one nucleotide away. The data were obtained in a study of OX40 agonist ivuxolimab in advanced cancers. For context, the study as a whole: Ivuxolimab, which targeted the costimulatory receptor OX40 (CD134), was an agonistic, fully human IgG2 monoclonal antibody. Intravenous ivuxolimab was administered to patients every 2 weeks at six dose levels: 0.01, 0.1, 0.3, 1.5, 3 and 10 mg/kg. Of the roughly 50 dose-escalation patients, hepatocellular carcinoma was present in approximately 20, melanoma in roughly 15, renal cell carcinoma in 9 and head and neck cancer in 9. A male proportion of almost 85% and a mean age of approximately 61 years, ranging from roughly 23 to 85, were recorded for the dose-escalation cohort. Patients were allowed to have had prior anti-PD-1, anti-PD-L1 or anti-CTLA-4 therapy, and approximately 40% of the dose-escalation patients had been treated with checkpoint inhibitors. Three dose-escalation patients achieved partial responses, one with hepatocellular carcinoma and two with cutaneous melanoma. The purpose of peripheral TCRbeta sequencing was to test whether ivuxolimab changed TCR sequence diversity and led to clonal T-cell expansion. The paper covers the monotherapy dose-escalation part of the phase I ivuxolimab trial, which included N of about 50 patients. What the work shows at the level of the full study, not this receptor alone: On average, CD8+ T cells showed more expanded clones than CD4+ T cells after ivuxolimab. At doses from 0.1 to 3.0 mg/kg, clonal expansion was seen in both CD4+ and CD8+ blood T cells between baseline and week 6. Which antigens the clonally expanded peripheral T cells were specific for was not determined. Low levels of normalized T-cell clonal expansion were also seen in some patients who did not respond. In the 0.1-3.0 mg/kg groups, partial responders were among the patients with the lowest normalized peripheral clonal expansion, particularly in CD8+ T cells.

Ends trimmed: V by 5 bases, J by 5 bases; bases unmatched to a gene: 24. The CDR3 sequence holds 20 residues, the cysteine and phenylalanine included. Only CDR3 DNA remains: 60 bases, in frame from the first base. CDR1 and CDR2 are read off the germline V gene as MDHEN and SYDVKM. Genomic DNA was isolated from the sorted cells so that the TCRbeta CDR3 region could be sequenced. The immunoSEQ Assay was used to sequence the TCRbeta CDR3 regions. As stored in TCRdb, this immuneACCESS dataset retains in-frame rearrangements with V and J assigned. A fraction of the clones does not appear; measured against another copy, unresolved V genes explain less than half of the discrepancy, and the remainder lacks a known reason. The sample data list under 100,000 clones, and roughly 89% of these were observed just once. Approximately 0.35% of the sample rests with the top ten. The trial excluded patients who had a history of autoimmune disease or were on systemic immunosuppression. Peripheral blood for TCR sequencing was collected from all dose cohorts at baseline, on cycle 4 day 1, and on cycle 7 day 1. The samples were drawn from a first-in-human, open-label, multicenter phase I dose-escalation trial of ivuxolimab. Adults with locally advanced or metastatic melanoma, renal cell carcinoma, hepatocellular carcinoma or head and neck squamous cell carcinoma were enrolled in the trial. Before TCR sequencing, CD4+ T cells and CD8+ T cells from peripheral blood were sorted into separate populations.

This specimen consisted of CD4+ or CD8+ T cells sorted from blood, obtained in a trial of the OX40 agonist ivuxolimab. Rearrangement joined TRBV28 to TRBJ1-5; TRBD1 aligns with 7 central bases. This receptor was obtained from an adult with an advanced solid tumor such as melanoma, head and neck, liver or kidney cancer. The CDR3 in this case is CASSSRGLKSTVGLYQPQHF. The nucleotides read TGTGCCAGCAGTAGCAGGGGGTTAAAGTCAACCGTTGGGCTATATCAGCCCCAGCATTTT. The full variable domain, with segments outside the CDR3 supplied by the reference TRBV28 and TRBJ1-5 proteins, appears as DVKVTQSSRYLVKRTGEKVFLECVQDMDHENMFWYRQDPGLGLRLIYFSYDVKMKEKGDIPEGYSVSREKKERFSLILESASTNQTSMYLCASSSRGLKSTVGLYQPQHFGDGTRLSIL.